The 21 T cell receptor beta chains below were found in one sample sequenced in a study of cytomegalovirus exposure and HLA in healthy donors. In the PCR, 60 Vbeta and 13 Jbeta primers were used. Assay: immunoSEQ multiplex PCR; the TCRdb copy retains only in-frame clones and omits some. This table holds under 110,000 clones, under 80% found once. Material: PBMCs. These TCRs come from a man between 60 and 70 years old in good health and CMV-seronegative.

This clone was recorded a few times. The genes are TRBV19 and TRBJ1-6, with D unresolved. The germline CDR1 and CDR2 sequences are LNHDA and SQIVND (reference sequence). This CDR3 region has 13 residues. Trimming shortened V by 8 bases and J by 4 bases, and 9 bases separated the two germline ends. CDR3 residues: CASHTSYNSPLHF. Here the CDR3 DNA reads TGTGCCAGTCACACAAGTTATAATTCACCCCTCCACTTT.

V gene TRBV6-6 combines with J gene TRBJ2-1; maybe TRBD2 (7 bases). The germline CDR1 and CDR2 sequences are MNHNY and SVGAGI (reference sequence). CDR3 size: 15 residues. Trimming took off 7 bases at V and 4 bases at J, with 17 bases between the two ends. CDR3 DNA sequence: TGTGCCAGCACCCCGGGGGGCCAGCTTTACAATGAGCAGTTCTTC. Protein: CASTPGGQLYNEQFF.

The chain is built from TRBV7-2 and TRBJ1-1; the match to TRBD1 covers 9 bases. Germline V gives CDR1 SGHTA, CDR2 FQGNSA. The trim removed 5 bases at V and 4 bases at J, leaving 8 bases unmatched. There are 15 residues in the CDR3. The DNA for the CDR3 is TGTGCCAGCAGCATACGGACAGGGGTACCCACTGAAGCTTTCTTT. This gives the protein CASSIRTGVPTEAFF.

The CDR3 reads CASSRTLAGPGELFF. The DNA of the CDR3 is TGTGCCAGCAGCCGAACCTTGGCGGGGCCCGGGGAGCTGTTTTTT. The chain has TRBV7-3 and TRBJ2-2, with D perhaps matching TRBD2 (6 bases). The CDR3 length is 15 residues. Germline lookup yields CDR1 SGHTA and CDR2 FQGTGA. Deletions cut 5 bases from V and 6 bases from J, with 16 bases between.

The chain has TRBV7-2 and TRBJ1-5; 10 nucleotides align to TRBD1. The germline V gene has CDR1 SGHTA and CDR2 FQGNSA. The CDR3 extends over 17 amino acids. Trimming took 5 bases from V and 1 from J; bases not matched to a gene: 8. CDR3 amino acids: CASSPGTGVSSNQPQHF. CDR3 coding DNA: TGTGCCAGCAGCCCAGGGACAGGGGTATCGAGCAATCAGCCCCAGCATTTT.

This chain connects TRBV29-1 to TRBJ1-1; TRBD1 matches 10 bases. The CDR3 sequence is 15 residues long. Germline values: CDR1 SQVTM, CDR2 ANQGSEA. V trimming: 5 bases; J trimming: 0 bases; junction bases outside the gene matches: 6. The CDR3 sequence is CSVPPGQGMNTEAFF. The CDR3 bases are TGCAGCGTTCCACCGGGACAGGGGATGAACACTGAAGCTTTCTTT. Looking up the rest from reference TRBV29-1 and TRBJ1-1 gives the full variable domain: SAVISQKPSRDICQRGTSLTIQCQVDSQVTMMFWYRQQPGQSLTLIATANQGSEATYESGFVIDKFPISRPNLTFSTLTVSNMSPEDSSIYLCSVPPGQGMNTEAFFGQGTRLTVV.

The chain employs TRBV7-6 and TRBJ2-1; 12 nucleotides agree with TRBD1. This CDR3 spans 15 amino acids. The V and J ends lost 5 bases and 9 bases, in that order; junction bases with no gene match: 8. CDR1 and CDR2 from the germline V gene are SGHVS and FNYEAQ. CDR3 sequence (DNA): TGTGCCAGCAGCGCCGGGGACAGGGGGCATCTTGAGCAGTTCTTC. Amino acid sequence: CASSAGDRGHLEQFF.

CDR3 in amino acids: CASSTLTAGNTEAFF. The CDR3 DNA sequence: TGTGCCAGTAGTACGCTGACAGCGGGCAACACTGAAGCTTTCTTT. The V call is TRBV19, the J call TRBJ1-1; possible D gene TRBD1, 5 bases. Germline V gene sequence: CDR1 LNHDA, CDR2 SQIVND (reference sequence). The CDR3 extends over 15 amino acids. V was pared by 4 bases and J by 2 bases, with 14 bases between.

The chain's CDR3 is CASSLRGGEDTQYF. The CDR3 nucleotides are TGTGCCAGCAGCTTACGCGGGGGGGAAGATACGCAGTATTTT. V gene TRBV5-5 combines with J gene TRBJ2-3; 9 nucleotides agree with TRBD2. Germline lookup yields CDR1 SGHKS and CDR2 YYEKEE (reference sequence). CDR3 length: 14 amino acids. Trimming cost V 2 bases and J 5 bases; bases outside gene matches: 3.

The chain couples TRBV7-2 to TRBJ2-7; a possible D gene is TRBD1 (6 bases). CDR1 is SGHTA, CDR2 FQGNSA, per germline. This CDR3 spans 14 amino acids. Trimming took 3 bases from V and 3 from J, leaving 12 bases between them. The CDR3, as DNA: TGTGCCAGCAGCTTCTCGACAGGAGGCTACGAGCAGTACGTC. It encodes CASSFSTGGYEQYV.

V is TRBV12-5 and J is TRBJ2-3; TRBD1 is a possible D gene (6 bases). V was pared by 4 bases and J by 6 bases, with 17 bases between. The germline gives CDR1 LGHNT, CDR2 FRNRAP. The CDR3 runs to 15 residues. In DNA, the CDR3 is TGTGCTAGTGGTTCGCAAGGGACATGGGGGGATACGCAGTATTTT. This translates into CASGSQGTWGDTQYF.

The chain uses TRBV4-2 and TRBJ1-6; 7 bases align to TRBD1. The V gene end was trimmed by 5 bases and the J gene end by 8 bases; junction bases not matched to a gene: 6. The CDR3 is 14 amino acids. Germline V gene sequence: CDR1 LGHNA, CDR2 YNFKEQ. The CDR3 DNA reads as TGTGCCAGCAGCTCGCGGACAGGAGATTCACCCCTCCACTTT. This codes for CASSSRTGDSPLHF.

The V and J genes are TRBV5-5 and TRBJ1-1; TRBD1 might be the D (5 bases). V lost 2 bases, J lost 3 bases, and 17 bases lay in between. Germline V gene lookup returns CDR1 SGHKS and CDR2 YYEKEE (reference sequence). CDR3 size: 16 residues. The CDR3 bases are TGTGCCAGCAGCTTAGTCTATCAGGGTAGGTACACTGAAGCTTTCTTT. Amino acids: CASSLVYQGRYTEAFF.

The rearrangement joins TRBV5-6 to TRBJ2-7, with TRBD2 as a possible D gene (5 bases). This CDR3 contains 14 residues. Trimming removed 2 bases from V and 3 bases from J, with 12 bases in between. Germline V CDR1 and CDR2: SGHDT, YYEEEE. In DNA form, the CDR3 reads TGTGCCAGCAGCTTAGCCGGGAAAGACTACGAGCAGTACTTC. This sequence encodes CASSLAGKDYEQYF.

The J gene is TRBJ2-2, the V gene TRBV5-1; TRBD2 might be the D (6 bases). This CDR3 region has 15 residues. Germline assignment: CDR1 SGHRS and CDR2 YFSETQ. With 0 bases removed from V and 3 bases from J, the gap between germline ends came to 9 bases. The CDR3 coding sequence is TGCGCCAGCAGCTTGGCCCTAGCGTACACCGGGGAGCTGTTTTTT. Protein sequence: CASSLALAYTGELFF.

V usage is TRBV6-6 and J usage is TRBJ2-5, with D perhaps matching TRBD1 (5 bases). The germline V gene encodes CDR1 MNHNY and CDR2 SVGAGI (reference sequence). Trimming removed 6 bases at V and 4 bases at J, with 18 bases between. This CDR3 is 15 amino acids long. In nucleotides, the CDR3 is TGTGCCAGCAGCCCTACCAGACAGTACGGAGAGACCCAGTACTTC. This encodes CASSPTRQYGETQYF.

V is TRBV27 and J is TRBJ2-2; 12 positions match TRBD1. V shed 0 bases, J shed 9 bases, and the junction held 5 bases outside the gene matches. The CDR3 runs 16 residues. Germline lookup yields CDR1 MNHEY and CDR2 SMNVEV (reference sequence). CDR3 bases: TGTGCCAGCAGTTTATCGGGGACAGGGGGCTTGAGGGAGCTGTTTTTT. Amino acid sequence: CASSLSGTGGLRELFF.

This clone was detected once. This chain links TRBV7-9 with TRBJ2-5; the match to TRBD1 covers 12 bases. The germline gives CDR1 SEHNR, CDR2 FQNEAQ (reference sequence). This CDR3 spans 15 amino acids. Losses at the gene ends were 3 bases for V and 5 bases for J; bases not matched to a gene: 4. DNA for the CDR3: TGTGCCAGCAGCTTCGGGACAGGGGGCAGGGAGACCCAGTACTTC. It encodes CASSFGTGGRETQYF.

In its sample, this clone was seen once. The V gene is TRBV7-2, the J gene TRBJ2-7, with D possibly being TRBD2 (6 bases). Germline V gives CDR1 SGHTA, CDR2 FQGNSA. Trimming shortened V by 5 bases and J by 4 bases, and 21 bases separated the two germline ends. The CDR3 spans 16 residues. The CDR3 DNA is TGTGCCAGCAGCGACCTTGGAGGGTCACTCGGGTACGAGCAGTACTTC. Translated: CASSDLGGSLGYEQYF.

There are a few counts of this clone. The chain is built from TRBV9 and TRBJ1-2; 9 positions match TRBD1. The V gene's germline CDR1 is SGDLS and CDR2 YYNGEE. J gave up 5 bases and V 4 bases, and 6 bases lay outside the gene matches. This CDR3 region has 14 residues. For the CDR3, the DNA is TGTGCCAGCAGCCGGACAGGGGAGGAGTATGGCTACACCTTC. It codes for CASSRTGEEYGYTF.

This clone was seen a handful of times. The chain links TRBV5-3 to TRBJ2-1; a possible D gene is TRBD2 (7 bases). TRBV5-3 belongs to the ORF category, with a function that is uncertain. The CDR3 totals 17 residues. V lost 4 bases to trimming and J lost 3 bases, with 20 bases between them. Here the CDR3 reads CARSRNPAGARYNEQFF. CDR3 nucleotides: TGTGCCAGAAGCCGAAATCCCGCGGGGGCCCGCTACAATGAGCAGTTCTTC.